Presented here are 5 T cell receptor beta chains from one specimen sequenced in a study of cytomegalovirus exposure and HLA in healthy donors. It was with 60 Vbeta and 13 Jbeta primers that the PCR ran. Sequencing was performed with immunoSEQ multiplex PCR; in TCRdb, only in-frame clones are kept and a portion is missing. The data show just over 150,000 clones, roughly 78% seen once. Sequencing was carried out using PBMCs. The origin of the receptors is a man aged 35-49 years in good health and CMV-seropositive.

This clone was seen only a few times. This chain joins TRBV13 and TRBJ1-4; maybe TRBD1 (6 bases). The CDR3 has 14 residues. Germline values: CDR1 PRHDT, CDR2 FYEKMQ (reference sequence). V dropped 3 bases and J dropped 8 bases, with 13 bases sitting between them. The CDR3 spells CASSLRGTREKLFF. CDR3 DNA: TGTGCCAGCAGCTTGAGGGGGACGAGAGAAAAACTGTTTTTT.

This chain connects TRBV5-1 to TRBJ2-3; tentatively, D is TRBD2 (5 bases). The CDR3 spans 15 residues. Germline CDR1 reads SGHRS; CDR2 reads YFSETQ. The germline V and J ends were trimmed by 4 bases and 2 bases, with 14 bases remaining between them. This chain's CDR3 is CASSLRAGSTDTQYF. The CDR3 DNA reads as TGCGCCAGCAGCCTCCGGGCGGGCTCCACAGATACGCAGTATTTT. The whole variable domain, filled in from reference TRBV5-1 and TRBJ2-3, reads KAGVTQTPRYLIKTRGQQVTLSCSPISGHRSVSWYQQTPGQGLQFLFEYFSETQRNKGNFPGRFSGRQFSNSRSEMNVSTLELGDSALYLCASSLRAGSTDTQYFGPGTRLTVL.

The chain combines TRBV5-1 with TRBJ2-5, with TRBD2 identical over 14 bases. Per germline, CDR1 SGHRS and CDR2 YFSETQ. The CDR3 has 15 residues. V lost 5 bases and J lost 5; bases outside the gene matches: 5. The DNA for the CDR3 is TGCGCCAGCAGTAATGGACTAGCGGGGGGCGAGACCCAGTACTTC. It specifies CASSNGLAGGETQYF.

The chain employs TRBV29-1 and TRBJ2-5; 10 bases agree with TRBD1. The DNA end favors TRBJ2-7, so the J call may be wrong. CDR1 and CDR2 from the germline V gene are SQVTM and ANQGSEA. The CDR3 runs to 16 residues. CDR3 nucleotides: TGCAGCGTTAAACGGCGACAGGGGGCGTCATTTGGCGAGCAGTACTTC. Protein product: CSVKRRQGASFGEQYF.

In nucleotides, the CDR3 is TGTGCCGTCAAGGCGGGCCACCAAGAGACCCAGTACTTC. Protein: CAVKAGHQETQYF. The rearrangement uses TRBV10-3 and TRBJ2-5; perhaps TRBD2 as D (5 bases). Germline loops: CDR1 ENHRY, CDR2 SYGVKD. This CDR3 is built from 13 residues. Trimming removed 11 bases at V and 0 bases at J, with 13 bases between.